This T cell receptor (beta chain) is from a study of blood T cell repertoires in COVID-19. The wider study: Sites across the United States, Italy and Spain contributed samples from acute and convalescent COVID-19.

The CDR3 totals 12 residues. The V gene's germline CDR1 is KGHSY and CDR2 FQNENV. Between the trimmed V and J ends, which lost 3 bases and 8 bases, there was a span of 10 bases. Produced via immunoSEQ multiplex PCR; TCRdb's table is partial and in-frame only. The sample lists 230,000 or so clones; 80% to 85% were seen once. Participants spanned ages about 18 to 90 years and resided in about two dozen US areas. Symptom resolution, clearance, or two negative PCRs marked the recovered donors of Cohort 3. Input material: PBMCs or T cells enriched from blood (not recorded which). The TCR sequence derives from a man over 45 who had recovered from COVID-19. The V and J genes are TRBV16 and TRBJ1-2; D might be TRBD1 (6 bases). The CDR3 nucleotides read TGTGCCAGCAGCCAGGGGGCAGGAGGCTACACCTTC. Translating gives CASSQGAGGYTF.